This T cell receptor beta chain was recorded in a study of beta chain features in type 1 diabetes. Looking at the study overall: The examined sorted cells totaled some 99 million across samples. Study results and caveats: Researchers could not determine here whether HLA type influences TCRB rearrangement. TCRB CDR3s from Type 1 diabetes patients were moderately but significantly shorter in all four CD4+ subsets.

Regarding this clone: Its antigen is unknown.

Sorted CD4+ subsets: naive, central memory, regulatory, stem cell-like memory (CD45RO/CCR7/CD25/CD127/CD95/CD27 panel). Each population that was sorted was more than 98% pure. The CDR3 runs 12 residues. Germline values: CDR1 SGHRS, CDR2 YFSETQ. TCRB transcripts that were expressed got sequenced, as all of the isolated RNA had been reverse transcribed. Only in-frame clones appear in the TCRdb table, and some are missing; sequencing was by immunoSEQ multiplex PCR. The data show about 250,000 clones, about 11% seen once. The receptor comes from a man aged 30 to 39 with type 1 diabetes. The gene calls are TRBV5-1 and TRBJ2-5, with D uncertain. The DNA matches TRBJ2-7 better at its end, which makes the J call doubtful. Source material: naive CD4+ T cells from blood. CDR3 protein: CASSLGGYEQYF. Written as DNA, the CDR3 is TGCGCCAGCAGCTTGGGCGGTTACGAGCAGTACTTC.